This T cell receptor (beta chain) was observed in a study of CD8+CD57+ T cells in acquired aplastic anemia. Study overall: Isolated CD4+ and CD8+ cells, once sorted, yielded DNA averaging around 3.3 ug.

Germline lookup yields CDR1 MDHEN and CDR2 SYDVKM. V was pared by 6 bases and J by 2 bases, with 11 bases between. CDR3 length: 14 residues. Profiling of TCR beta VDJ combinations and CDR3 sequences used genomic DNA as template. TCRdb used MiXCR to reprocess the reads, holding one entry per CDR3 protein. The sample lists approximately 300,000 distinct CDR3 sequences, 45% to 65% occurring once. Only patients with CD8+CD57+ cell expansion on flow cytometry were chosen for sequencing. The chain uses TRBV28 and TRBJ1-5, with D uncertain. The clonotype comes from a human donor with aplastic anemia. The specimen sequenced was sorted CD4+, CD8+, or CD8+CD57+ T cells (not recorded which) from PBMCs. This CDR3 is CASRFIPGNQPQHF. CDR3 nucleotides: TGTGCCAGCAGGTTCATACCGGGCAATCAGCCCCAGCATTTT.